This entry concerns a single T cell receptor (beta chain). Its specificity is unknown. Data came from immunoSEQ multiplex PCR; TCRdb stores just in-frame clones and leaves some out. The sample gives 110,000 or so clones, approximately 85% of which show up once; around 3.1% is in the top ten. The data derive from a study of cytomegalovirus exposure and HLA in healthy donors. Study outcomes and limitations: Reports credit the classifier with highly specific, highly sensitive diagnosis of cytomegalovirus status. There were some public TCRs occurring in many donors, but most TCR sequences were rare.

Germline V lookup: CDR1 SGHVS, CDR2 FNYEAQ. This CDR3 comprises 13 residues. Trimming took 4 bases from V and 6 from J, leaving 13 bases between them. The sample taken for sequencing was PBMCs. The rearrangement links TRBV7-6 to TRBJ2-7; TRBD2 might be the D (5 bases). This TCR came from a woman aged 18-29 years in good health and CMV-seronegative. The CDR3 reads CASSSDSSVEQYF. CDR3 nucleotides: TGTGCCAGCAGCTCGGACTCTAGTGTCGAGCAGTACTTC.